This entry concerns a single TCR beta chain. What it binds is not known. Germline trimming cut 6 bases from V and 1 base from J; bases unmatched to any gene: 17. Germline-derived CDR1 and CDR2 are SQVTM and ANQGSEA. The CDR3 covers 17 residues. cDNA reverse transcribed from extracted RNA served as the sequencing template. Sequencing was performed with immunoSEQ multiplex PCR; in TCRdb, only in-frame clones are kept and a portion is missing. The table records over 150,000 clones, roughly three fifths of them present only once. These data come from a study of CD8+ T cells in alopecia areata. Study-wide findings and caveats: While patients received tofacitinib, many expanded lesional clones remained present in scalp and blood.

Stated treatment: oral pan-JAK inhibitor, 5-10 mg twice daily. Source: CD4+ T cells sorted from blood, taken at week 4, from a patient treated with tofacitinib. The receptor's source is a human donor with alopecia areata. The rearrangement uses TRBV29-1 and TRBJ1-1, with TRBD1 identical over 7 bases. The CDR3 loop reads CSVMETYLRTGNTEAFF. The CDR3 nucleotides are TGCAGCGTCATGGAAACGTACCTTCGGACAGGGAACACTGAAGCTTTCTTT.